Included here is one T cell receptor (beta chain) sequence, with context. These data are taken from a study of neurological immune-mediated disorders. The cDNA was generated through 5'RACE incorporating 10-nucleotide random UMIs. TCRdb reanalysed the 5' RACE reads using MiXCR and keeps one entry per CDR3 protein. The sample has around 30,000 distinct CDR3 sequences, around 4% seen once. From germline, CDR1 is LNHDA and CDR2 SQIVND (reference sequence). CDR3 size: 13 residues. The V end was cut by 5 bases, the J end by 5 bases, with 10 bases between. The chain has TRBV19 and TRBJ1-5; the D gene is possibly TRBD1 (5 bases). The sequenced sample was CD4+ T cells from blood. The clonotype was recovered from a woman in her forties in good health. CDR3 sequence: CASSVGGDQPQHF. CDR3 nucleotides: TGTGCCAGTAGTGTTGGGGGGGATCAGCCCCAGCATTTT.